This is a list of T cell receptor beta chains from one sample in a study of T cell responses to AZD1222 COVID-19 vaccine. Sequencing was performed with immunoSEQ multiplex PCR; in TCRdb, only in-frame clones are kept and a portion is missing. Altogether about 120,000 clones are present, around 83% being singletons, with the ten largest covering roughly a quarter. The sequencing used peripheral blood, collected 28 days after the second AZD1222 dose. The receptors were sampled from an adult who received the AZD1222 COVID-19 vaccine. The CDR3 runs from the conserved cysteine through the conserved F or W. A D gene is named only where the DNA matches it firmly. For some rows the clone size is stated as once, few or many, or as a class when expanded; others skip it.

d_call,j_call,clone_size,v_call,cdr3_nt,cdr3_aa
-,TRBJ2-7,-,TRBV6-6,TGTGCCAGCAGTTACTCGCCGGGGTGGGAGCAGTACTTC,CASSYSPGWEQYF
-,TRBJ1-3,-,TRBV19,TGTGCCAAAAATCCGGCTGGAAACACCATATATTTT,CAKNPAGNTIYF
TRBD1,TRBJ1-1,-,TRBV28,TGTGCCAGCAGTCCCCCCCGGCAGGGGGGCACTGAAGCTTTCTTT,CASSPPRQGGTEAFF
-,TRBJ2-7,-,TRBV27,TGTGCCAGCAGTTTACTCAGGCACTACGAGCAGTACTTC,CASSLLRHYEQYF
-,TRBJ1-1,-,TRBV20-1,TGCAGTGCTACGGGGGGCACTGAAGCTTTCTTT,CSATGGTEAFF
TRBD2,TRBJ2-3,-,TRBV4-3,TGCGCCAGCAGCCCCTCCCGACTAGCGGGGGGTGATACGCAGTATTTT,CASSPSRLAGGDTQYF
-,TRBJ2-5,-,TRBV4-1,TGCGCCAGCAGCCAAGATAACGGAGTAGGAGGGGGCAAAGAGACCCAGTACTTC,CASSQDNGVGGGKETQYF
-,TRBJ1-1,-,TRBV5-1,TGCGCCAGCAGCTTGGCCCCGAAAGAAGACACTGAAGCTTTCTTT,CASSLAPKEDTEAFF
TRBD1,TRBJ1-4,-,TRBV27,TGTGCCAGCAGGCAGGACACCGGGACAGCTAATGAAAAACTGTTTTTT,CASRQDTGTANEKLFF
-,TRBJ1-4,-,TRBV7-9,TGTGCCAGCAGGCTGGGGCGGAGTAATGAAAAACTGTTTTTT,CASRLGRSNEKLFF
TRBD1,TRBJ1-2,-,TRBV6-2/TRBV6-3,TGTGCCAGCAGCCATGGACAGGGCTATGGCTACACCTTC,CASSHGQGYGYTF
TRBD2,TRBJ2-1,-,TRBV5-1,TGCGCCAGCAGCCCGGGACTAGCGGGGGGCCTGGGGGGCAATGAGCAGTTCTTC,CASSPGLAGGLGGNEQFF
-,TRBJ2-5,-,TRBV7-2,TGTGCCAGCAGCTTAGACCGAGAGACCCAGTACTTC,CASSLDRETQYF
-,TRBJ2-7,-,TRBV10-2,TGCGCCAGCACCACAGGGCACGAGCAGTACTTC,CASTTGHEQYF
-,TRBJ1-3,-,TRBV5-1,TGCGCCAGCAGCGTAAACCGGGACACAGACTCTGGAAACACCATATATTTT,CASSVNRDTDSGNTIYF
-,TRBJ1-4,-,TRBV11-2,TGTGCCAGCAGCACGGGCGGCGCAACTAATGAAAAACTGTTTTTT,CASSTGGATNEKLFF
-,TRBJ2-1,few,TRBV10-3,TGTGCCATCGGGAGACATAACAATGAGCAGTTCTTC,CAIGRHNNEQFF
TRBD1,TRBJ2-1,few,TRBV3-1/TRBV3-2,TGTGCCAGCAGCCAAGGACAGGGTAGCTCCTACAATGAGCAGTTCTTC,CASSQGQGSSYNEQFF
-,TRBJ2-2,-,TRBV5-5,TGTGCCAGCAGCTTGAGTGGGCTGGGGAACACCGGGGAGCTGTTTTTT,CASSLSGLGNTGELFF
-,TRBJ1-1,-,TRBV7-2,TGTGCCAGCAGCACGAGGCATCCGAACACTGAAGCTTTCTTT,CASSTRHPNTEAFF
-,TRBJ1-6,-,TRBV4-2,TGTGCCAGCAGCCAAGCGACGGAAAGCTCCTGTAATTCACCCCTCCACTTT,CASSQATESSCNSPLHF
TRBD2,TRBJ2-3,-,TRBV5-6,TGTGCCAGCAGCCCGTCGCGGGGGGGCAAGGCAGATACGCAGTATTTT,CASSPSRGGKADTQYF
TRBD2,TRBJ2-5,-,TRBV5-4,TGTGCCAGCAGCGCGCGGGGGACCGAAGAGACCCAGTACTTC,CASSARGTEETQYF
-,TRBJ1-6,-,TRBV6-5,TGTGCCAGCAGTTACAAAGGGGTCGGTAATTCACCCCTCCACTTT,CASSYKGVGNSPLHF
TRBD2,TRBJ2-1,-,TRBV24-1,TGTGCCACCAGTGACTCTAGCGGGCTCCACTACAATGAGCAGTTCTTC,CATSDSSGLHYNEQFF
-,TRBJ1-6,-,TRBV2,TGTGCCAGCACGGAGGGTTCACCCCTCCACTTT,CASTEGSPLHF
-,TRBJ2-7,-,TRBV10-3,TGTGCCATCGGACAGACGTACGAGCAGTACTTC,CAIGQTYEQYF
-,TRBJ2-7,few,TRBV3-1/TRBV3-2,TGTGCCAGCAGCGTCCCGGGCCCCAGCTCCTACGAGCAGTACTTC,CASSVPGPSSYEQYF
-,TRBJ1-5,-,TRBV7-2,TGTGCCAGCAGCTTAGGGGTTGGATATAGCAATCAGCCCCAGCATTTT,CASSLGVGYSNQPQHF